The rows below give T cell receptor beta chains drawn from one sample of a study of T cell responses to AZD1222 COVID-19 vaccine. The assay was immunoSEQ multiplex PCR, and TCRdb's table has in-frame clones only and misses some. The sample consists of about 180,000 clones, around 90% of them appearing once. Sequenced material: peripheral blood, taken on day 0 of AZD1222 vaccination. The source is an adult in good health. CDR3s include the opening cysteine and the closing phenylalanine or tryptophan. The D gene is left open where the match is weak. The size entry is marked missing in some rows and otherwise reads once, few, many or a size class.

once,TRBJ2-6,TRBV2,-,TGTGCCAGCAGTGATTGGCGTGGTGGGGCCAACGTCCTGACTTTC,CASSDWRGGANVLTF
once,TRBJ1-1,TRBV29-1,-,TGCAGCGTTGCTCTCGGGTGGGACACTGAAGCTTTCTTT,CSVALGWDTEAFF
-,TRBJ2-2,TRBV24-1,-,TGTGCCACTCGCGGAAAGGGCCACACCGGGGAGCTGTTTTTT,CATRGKGHTGELFF
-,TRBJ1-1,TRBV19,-,TGTGCCAGTAGTATGCTGGCCTCGGGAGGGACTGAAGCTTTCTTT,CASSMLASGGTEAFF
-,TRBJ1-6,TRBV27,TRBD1,TGTGCCAGCACCCCCGGGGGGACAGGGTACAAACCCCTCCACTTT,CASTPGGTGYKPLHF
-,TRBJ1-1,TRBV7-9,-,TGTGCCAGCAGCGAGCCCCCGGGACCGGAAATTTCGACTGAAGCTTTCTTT,CASSEPPGPEISTEAFF
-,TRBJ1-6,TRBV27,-,TGTGCCACCAGGAGTGTAGGATCACCCCTCCACTTT,CATRSVGSPLHF
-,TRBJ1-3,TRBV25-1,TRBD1,TGTGCCAGCCAAAGAGGGATGGGACAGGGCTCCTCTGGAAACACCATATATTTT,CASQRGMGQGSSGNTIYF
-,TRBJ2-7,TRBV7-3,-,TGTGCCAGCAGCTCCATACCCGGAGGCGAGCAGTACTTC,CASSSIPGGEQYF
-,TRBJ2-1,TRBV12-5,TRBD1,TGTGCTAGTGGTTGTAGGGACAGGGCTTTCTACAATGAGCAGTTCTTC,CASGCRDRAFYNEQFF
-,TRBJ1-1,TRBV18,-,TGTGCCAGCTCACCACAGGCGAACACTGAAGCTTTCTTT,CASSPQANTEAFF
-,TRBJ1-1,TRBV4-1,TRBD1,TGCGCCAGCAGCCATCTATCGACAGGGGCCACTGAAGCTTTCTTT,CASSHLSTGATEAFF
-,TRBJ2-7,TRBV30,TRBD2,TGTGCCGGAACGAACCCTAGCGGGACATACGAGCAGTACTTC,CAGTNPSGTYEQYF
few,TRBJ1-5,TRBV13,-,TGTGCCAGCAGCGCCGGGGCTGGGGCCCAGCATTTT,CASSAGAGAQHF
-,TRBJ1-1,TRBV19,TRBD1,TGTGCCAGTAGTCTAGGGACAGCCTCCCCTTCCAACACTGAAGCTTTCTTT,CASSLGTASPSNTEAFF
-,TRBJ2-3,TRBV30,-,TGTGCCTGGAGTGTATGGGGCGGGCCGACAGATACGCAGTATTTT,CAWSVWGGPTDTQYF
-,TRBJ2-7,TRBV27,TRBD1,TGTGCCAGCAGTTCCGACAGGGTAGGAAATCAACGGGAGCAGTACTTC,CASSSDRVGNQREQYF
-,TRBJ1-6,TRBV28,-,TGTGCCAGCAGTTTAGAGGGACATCGAACCCTCCACTTT,CASSLEGHRTLHF
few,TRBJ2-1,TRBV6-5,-,TGTGCCAGCACTTCCGGGGAAGGGTACAATGAGCAGTTCTTC,CASTSGEGYNEQFF
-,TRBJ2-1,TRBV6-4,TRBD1,TGTGCCAGCGGGGACAGGCGAAGCTCCTACAATGAGCAGTTCTTC,CASGDRRSSYNEQFF
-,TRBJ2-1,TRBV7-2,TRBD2,TGTGCCAGCAGGGTGACTAGCGGGAGCTCCTACAATGAGCAGTTCTTC,CASRVTSGSSYNEQFF
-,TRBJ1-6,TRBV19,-,TGTGCCAGTAGTATGGGCAACCCGCGGTATTCACCCCTCCACTTT,CASSMGNPRYSPLHF
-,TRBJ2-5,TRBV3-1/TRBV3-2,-,TGTGCCAGCAGCCAAGCGGGCGAGACCCAGTACTTC,CASSQAGETQYF
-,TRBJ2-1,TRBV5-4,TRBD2,TGTGCCAGCAGCGGTGGACTAGCGGGAGTGGGCAATGAGCAGTTCTTC,CASSGGLAGVGNEQFF
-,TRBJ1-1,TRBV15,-,TGTGCCACCAGCCCAGGATACACTGAAGCTTTCTTT,CATSPGYTEAFF
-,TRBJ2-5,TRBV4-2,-,TGTGCCAGCAGCCAAGCGGGGGGAGCCACAGGGAACCAAGAGACCCAGTACTTC,CASSQAGGATGNQETQYF